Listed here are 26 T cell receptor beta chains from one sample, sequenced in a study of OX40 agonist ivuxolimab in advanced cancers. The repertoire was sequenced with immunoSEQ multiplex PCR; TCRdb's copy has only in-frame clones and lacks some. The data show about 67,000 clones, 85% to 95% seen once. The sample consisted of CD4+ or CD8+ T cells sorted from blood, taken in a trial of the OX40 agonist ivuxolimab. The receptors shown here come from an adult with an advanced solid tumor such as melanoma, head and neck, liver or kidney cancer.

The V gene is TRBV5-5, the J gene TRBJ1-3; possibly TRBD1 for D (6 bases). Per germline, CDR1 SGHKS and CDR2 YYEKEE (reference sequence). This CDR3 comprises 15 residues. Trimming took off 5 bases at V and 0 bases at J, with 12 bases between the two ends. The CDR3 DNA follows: TGTGCCAGCAGTAGGGACACCCGCTCTGGAAACACCATATATTTT. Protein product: CASSRDTRSGNTIYF. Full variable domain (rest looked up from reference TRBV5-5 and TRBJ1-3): DAGVTQSPTHLIKTRGQQVTLRCSPISGHKSVSWYQQVLGQGPQFIFQYYEKEERGRGNFPDRFSARQFPNYSSELNVNALLLGDSALYLCASSRDTRSGNTIYFGEGSWLTVV.

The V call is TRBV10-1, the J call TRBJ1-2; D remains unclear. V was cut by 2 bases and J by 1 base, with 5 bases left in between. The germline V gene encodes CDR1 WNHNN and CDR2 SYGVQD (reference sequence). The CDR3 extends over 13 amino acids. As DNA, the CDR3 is TGCGCCAGCAGTGAGGGGAGTAACTATGGCTACACCTTC. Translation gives CASSEGSNYGYTF.

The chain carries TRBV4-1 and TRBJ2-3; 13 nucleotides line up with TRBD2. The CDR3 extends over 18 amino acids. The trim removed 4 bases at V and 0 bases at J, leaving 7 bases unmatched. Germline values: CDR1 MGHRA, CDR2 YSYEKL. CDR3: CASSPGLAGDSSTDTQYF. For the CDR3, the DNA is TGCGCCAGCAGCCCCGGACTAGCGGGAGATTCCAGCACAGATACGCAGTATTTT.

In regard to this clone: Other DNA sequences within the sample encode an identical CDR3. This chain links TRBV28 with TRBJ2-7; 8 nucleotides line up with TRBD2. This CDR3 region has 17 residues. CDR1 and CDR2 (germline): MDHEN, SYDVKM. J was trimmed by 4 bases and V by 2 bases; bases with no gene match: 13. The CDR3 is CASSLRRLAGGPYEQYF. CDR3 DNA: TGTGCCAGCAGTTTACGACGCCTGGCGGGAGGACCATACGAGCAGTACTTC.

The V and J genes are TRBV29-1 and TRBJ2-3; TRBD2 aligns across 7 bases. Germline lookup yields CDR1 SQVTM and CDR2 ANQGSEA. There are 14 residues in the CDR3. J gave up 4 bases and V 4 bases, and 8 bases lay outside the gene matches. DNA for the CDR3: TGCAGCGTTGCAAGGGCGGGAGACTCAGATACGCAGTATTTT. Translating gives CSVARAGDSDTQYF.

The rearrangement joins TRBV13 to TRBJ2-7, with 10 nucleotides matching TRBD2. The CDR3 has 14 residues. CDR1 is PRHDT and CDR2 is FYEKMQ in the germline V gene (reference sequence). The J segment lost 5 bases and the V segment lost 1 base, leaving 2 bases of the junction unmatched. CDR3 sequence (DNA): TGTGCCAGCAGCTTAGCCCTAGCGGGAGACGAGCAGTACTTC. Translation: CASSLALAGDEQYF.

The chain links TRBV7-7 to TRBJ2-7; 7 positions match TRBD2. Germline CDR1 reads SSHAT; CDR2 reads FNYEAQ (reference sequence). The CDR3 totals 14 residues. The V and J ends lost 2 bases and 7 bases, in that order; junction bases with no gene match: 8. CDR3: CASSLRVTGGEQYF. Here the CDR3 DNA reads TGTGCCAGCAGCTTAAGGGTAACCGGGGGGGAGCAGTACTTC.

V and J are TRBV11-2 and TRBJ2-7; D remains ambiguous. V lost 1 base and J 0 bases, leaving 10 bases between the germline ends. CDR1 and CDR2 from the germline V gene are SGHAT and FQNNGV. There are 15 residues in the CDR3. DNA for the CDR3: TGTGCCAGCAGCTTAGGATTTGGCTACTCCTACGAGCAGTACTTC. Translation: CASSLGFGYSYEQYF.

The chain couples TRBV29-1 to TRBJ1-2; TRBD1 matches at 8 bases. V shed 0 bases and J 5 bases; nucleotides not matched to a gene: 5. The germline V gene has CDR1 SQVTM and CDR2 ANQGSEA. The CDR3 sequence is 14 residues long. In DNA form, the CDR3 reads TGCAGCGTTGAAGATCTTGACAGGGGTTATGGCTACACCTTC. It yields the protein CSVEDLDRGYGYTF.

CDR3 DNA: TGTGCCAGCAGCTTAGAATGGGAATGGGACAGGGCCGGATATACGCAGTATTTT. Protein sequence: CASSLEWEWDRAGYTQYF. The rearrangement joins TRBV11-2 to TRBJ2-3; TRBD1 matches 9 bases. Germline-derived CDR1 and CDR2 are SGHAT and FQNNGV. Trimming at V came to 0 bases and at J to 7 bases, leaving 14 bases not matched to a gene. CDR3 size: 18 residues.

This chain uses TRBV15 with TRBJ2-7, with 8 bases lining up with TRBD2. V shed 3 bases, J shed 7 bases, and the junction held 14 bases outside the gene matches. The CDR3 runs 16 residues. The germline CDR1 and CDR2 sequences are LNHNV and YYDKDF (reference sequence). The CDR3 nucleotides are TGTGCCACCAGCAGGTCCGCGGGACTAGTAAATCGGGAGCAGTACTTC. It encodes CATSRSAGLVNREQYF.

CDR3 in DNA: TGCGCCAGCAGCCAAGAGGGGCAGGGTTTGGCTGAAGCTTTCTTT. The encoded protein is CASSQEGQGLAEAFF. The chain combines TRBV4-1 with TRBJ1-1; tentative D call: TRBD1 (5 bases). The CDR3 spans 15 residues. The V gene's germline CDR1 is MGHRA and CDR2 YSYEKL. V was pared by 0 bases and J by 6 bases, with 14 bases between.

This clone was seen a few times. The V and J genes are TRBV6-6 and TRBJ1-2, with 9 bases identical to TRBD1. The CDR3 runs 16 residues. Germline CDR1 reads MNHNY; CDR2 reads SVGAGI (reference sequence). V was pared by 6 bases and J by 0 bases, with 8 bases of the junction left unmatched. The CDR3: CASRGTGSLPNYGYTF. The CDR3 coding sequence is TGTGCCAGCAGAGGGACAGGGAGCCTCCCTAACTATGGCTACACCTTC.

CDR3 nucleotides: TGCAGCGTTGTGGCTGCACCGGCCTACGAGCAGTACTTC. This gives the protein CSVVAAPAYEQYF. V gene TRBV29-1 combines with J gene TRBJ2-7; D remains ambiguous. Trimming removed 4 bases from V and 2 bases from J, with 12 bases in between. This CDR3 is built from 13 residues. The germline V gene has CDR1 SQVTM and CDR2 ANQGSEA.

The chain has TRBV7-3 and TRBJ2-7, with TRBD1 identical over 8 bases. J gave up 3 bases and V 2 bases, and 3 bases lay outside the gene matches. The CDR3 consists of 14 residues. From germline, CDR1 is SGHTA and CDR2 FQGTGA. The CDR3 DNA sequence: TGTGCCAGCAGCTTAGAGGGACAGGTCTACGAGCAGTACTTC. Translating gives CASSLEGQVYEQYF. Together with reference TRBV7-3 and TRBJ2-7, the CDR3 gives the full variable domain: GAGVSQTPSNKVTEKGKYVELRCDPISGHTALYWYRQSLGQGPEFLIYFQGTGAADDSGLPNDRFFAVRPEGSVSTLKIQRTERGDSAVYLCASSLEGQVYEQYFGPGTRLTVT.

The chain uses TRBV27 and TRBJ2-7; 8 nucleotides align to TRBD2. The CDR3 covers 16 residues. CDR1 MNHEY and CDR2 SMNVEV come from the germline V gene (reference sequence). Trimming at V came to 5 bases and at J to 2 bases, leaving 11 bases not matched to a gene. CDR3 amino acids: CASSPPGGLVTYEQYF. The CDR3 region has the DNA TGTGCCAGCAGTCCCCCTGGGGGACTAGTGACCTACGAGCAGTACTTC.

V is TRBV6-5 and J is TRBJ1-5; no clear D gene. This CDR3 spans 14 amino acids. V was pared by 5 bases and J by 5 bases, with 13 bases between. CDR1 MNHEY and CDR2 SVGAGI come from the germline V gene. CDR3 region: CASSPGGHYQPQHF. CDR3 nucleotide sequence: TGTGCCAGCAGTCCCGGCGGCCATTATCAGCCCCAGCATTTT.

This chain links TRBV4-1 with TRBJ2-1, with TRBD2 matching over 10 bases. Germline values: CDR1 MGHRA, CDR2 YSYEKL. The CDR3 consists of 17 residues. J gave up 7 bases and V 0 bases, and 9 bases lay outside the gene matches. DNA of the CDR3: TGCGCCAGCAGCCAAGAAAGGGGCAGCGGGAGGGTTAATGAGCAGTTCTTC. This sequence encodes CASSQERGSGRVNEQFF.

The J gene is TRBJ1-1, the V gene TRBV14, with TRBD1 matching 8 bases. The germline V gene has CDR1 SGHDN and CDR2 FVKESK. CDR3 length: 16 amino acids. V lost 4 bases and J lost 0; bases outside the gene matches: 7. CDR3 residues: CASSRPGQGLNTEAFF. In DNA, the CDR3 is TGTGCCAGCAGCCGTCCAGGACAGGGACTGAACACTGAAGCTTTCTTT.

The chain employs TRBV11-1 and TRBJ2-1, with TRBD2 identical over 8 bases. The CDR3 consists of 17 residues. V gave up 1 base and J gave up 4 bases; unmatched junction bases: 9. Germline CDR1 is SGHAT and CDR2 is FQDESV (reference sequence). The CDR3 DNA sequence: TGTGCCAGCAGCTTAGGGGCGCCCGGGACTAGGTACAATGAGCAGTTCTTC. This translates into CASSLGAPGTRYNEQFF.

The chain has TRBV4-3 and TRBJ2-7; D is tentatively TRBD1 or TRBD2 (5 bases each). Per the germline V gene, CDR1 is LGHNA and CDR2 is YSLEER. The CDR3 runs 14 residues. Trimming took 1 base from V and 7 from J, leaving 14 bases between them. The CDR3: CASSQGSAWGEQYF. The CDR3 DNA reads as TGCGCCAGCAGCCAAGGCTCTGCTTGGGGGGAGCAGTACTTC.

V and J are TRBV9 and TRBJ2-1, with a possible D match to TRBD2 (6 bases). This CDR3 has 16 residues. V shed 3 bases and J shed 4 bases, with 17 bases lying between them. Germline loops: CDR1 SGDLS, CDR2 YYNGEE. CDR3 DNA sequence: TGTGCCAGCAGCGAGTCGTGTAGCAGCGGGTACAATGAGCAGTTCTTC. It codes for CASSESCSSGYNEQFF.

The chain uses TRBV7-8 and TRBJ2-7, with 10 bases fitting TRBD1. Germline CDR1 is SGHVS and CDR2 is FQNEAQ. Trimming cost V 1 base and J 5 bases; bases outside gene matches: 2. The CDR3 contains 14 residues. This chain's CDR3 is CASSLGQGAHEQYF. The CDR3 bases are TGTGCCAGCAGCTTAGGACAGGGGGCACACGAGCAGTACTTC.

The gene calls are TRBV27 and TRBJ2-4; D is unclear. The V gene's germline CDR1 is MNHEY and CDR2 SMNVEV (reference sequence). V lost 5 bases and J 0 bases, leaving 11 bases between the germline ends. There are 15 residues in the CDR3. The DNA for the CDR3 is TGTGCCAGCAGTGCAATTACAGAAGCCAAAAACATTCAGTACTTC. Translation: CASSAITEAKNIQYF.

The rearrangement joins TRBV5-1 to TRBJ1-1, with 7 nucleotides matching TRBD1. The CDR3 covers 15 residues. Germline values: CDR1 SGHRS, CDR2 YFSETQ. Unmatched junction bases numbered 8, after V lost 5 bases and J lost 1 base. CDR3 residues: CASRNWAGGNTEAFF. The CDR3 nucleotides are TGCGCCAGCAGAAATTGGGCAGGGGGGAACACTGAAGCTTTCTTT.

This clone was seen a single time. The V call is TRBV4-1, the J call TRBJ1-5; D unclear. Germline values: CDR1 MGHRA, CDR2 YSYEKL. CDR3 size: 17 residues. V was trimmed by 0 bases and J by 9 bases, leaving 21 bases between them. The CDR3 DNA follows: TGCGCCAGCAGCCAAGATGTGTCAGGTTCGGGATTTTTGCCCCAGCATTTT. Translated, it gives CASSQDVSGSGFLPQHF.